This T cell receptor beta chain was recovered during a study of blood T cell repertoires in COVID-19 (dated by TCRdb to the early 2020s). Study-level background: Samples from collaborators originated in the United States, Italy and Spain and spanned both the acute and convalescent phases of COVID-19. The prospective study material was composed of cDNA or gDNA derived from T cells, B-cell-depleted T cells, or PBMCs. Where available, HLA class I and class II types were obtained from metadata supplied by the sample provider rather than from assay-based typing. Nearly every sample came with metadata listing a de-identified subject ID, COVID-19 status, age in years and sex. Samples came from the ongoing ImmuneRACE study (first 160 participants) plus 1,254 subjects from 6 global collaborators. The repertoires were released in a freely available public database intended as a resource for research on the immune response to SARS-CoV-2. The dataset comprised deeply sampled blood TCRbeta repertoires from subjects exposed to, actively infected with, or recovered from COVID-19. General study outcomes and caveats: How much clinical and demographic metadata was included differed by source and by participant, and the metadata was provided uncurated.

With regard to this clone: The antigen it recognizes is unknown. No base quality values were provided; no much bigger clone lies one nucleotide off.

At one collaborating source in Seattle, patients were enrolled during active infection and were followed longitudinally through the course of disease. Each collaborating institution followed its own protocols to collect whole blood in K2EDTA tubes. For TCRbeta analysis, collaborators shipped samples in one of three forms: frozen whole blood, isolated PBMCs, or DNA extracted from either of those sample types. The immunoSEQ Assay, a bias-controlled multiplex PCR, was used to amplify TCRbeta CDR3 regions from genomic DNA. Processing in the source paper ran as follows. Nucleated cell counts per sample were estimated from amplification of reference gene primers within the assay. To quantify the absolute abundance of each unique TCRbeta CDR3 rearrangement, sequence reads were collapsed and filtered. Productive Simpson clonality was computed per sample as the square root of Simpson's diversity index over productive rearrangements. TCRdb holds this immuneACCESS table with in-frame rearrangements only. Some clones are missing; in checked studies, unresolved V genes explain under half, and the rest has no known cause. V and J calls and clone size are those listed in that table; D and trimming were worked out from the DNA. The sample table records a few hundred thousand clones; around 90% of these occur just once. The ten biggest clones cover 6.3% of the sample.

The sequenced sample was peripheral blood. The TCR originated in a woman aged 45-65 years with COVID-19, enrolled during active disease.

CDR3 loop: CASKARGQTNQPQHF. The bases are TGTGCCAGCAAAGCCAGGGGGCAAACCAATCAGCCCCAGCATTTT. The rearranged chain carries TRBV27 and TRBJ1-5; 8 nucleotides in the junction match TRBD1. The CDR3 covers 15 residues, taking in both the cysteine and the phenylalanine. Just CDR3 DNA is preserved here, 45 bases in frame from base 1. V trim: 7 bases; J trim: 3 bases; unmatched bases: 8. CDR1 and CDR2 are drawn from the germline V gene (reference sequence): MNHEY, SMNVEV.